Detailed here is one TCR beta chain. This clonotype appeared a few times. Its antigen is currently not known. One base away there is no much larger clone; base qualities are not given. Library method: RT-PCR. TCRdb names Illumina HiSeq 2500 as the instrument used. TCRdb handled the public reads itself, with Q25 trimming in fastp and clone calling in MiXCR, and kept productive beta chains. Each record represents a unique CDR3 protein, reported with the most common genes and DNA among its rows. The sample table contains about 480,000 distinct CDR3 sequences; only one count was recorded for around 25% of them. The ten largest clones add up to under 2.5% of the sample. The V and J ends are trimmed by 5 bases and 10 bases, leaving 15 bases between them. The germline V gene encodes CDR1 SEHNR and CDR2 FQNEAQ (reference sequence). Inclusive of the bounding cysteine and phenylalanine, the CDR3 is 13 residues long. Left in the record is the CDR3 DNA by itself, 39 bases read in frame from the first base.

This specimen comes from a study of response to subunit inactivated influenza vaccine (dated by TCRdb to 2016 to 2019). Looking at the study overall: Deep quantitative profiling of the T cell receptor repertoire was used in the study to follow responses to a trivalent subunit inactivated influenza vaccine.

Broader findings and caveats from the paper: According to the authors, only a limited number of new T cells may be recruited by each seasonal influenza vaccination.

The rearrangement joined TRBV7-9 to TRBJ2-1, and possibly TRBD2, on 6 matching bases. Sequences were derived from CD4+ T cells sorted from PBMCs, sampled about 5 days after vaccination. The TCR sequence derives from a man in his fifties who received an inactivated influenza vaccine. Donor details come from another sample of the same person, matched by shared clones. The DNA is TGTGCCAGCAGCGGGGATTTAGGGAGGGAGCAGTTCTTC. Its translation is CASSGDLGREQFF.